One and the same sample provided the 27 T cell receptor beta chains below, sequenced in a study of blood T cell repertoires in COVID-19 (dated by TCRdb to the early 2020s). The library was obtained by the immunoSEQ multiplex PCR assay. Sourced from immuneACCESS, this table was stored by TCRdb with only in-frame sequences that have V and J called. A share of the clones is absent; for the studies checked, an unresolved V gene accounts for under half, and the remainder has no known explanation. The sample yields 250,000 to 350,000 clones; roughly 90% were counted once. The ten top clones hold roughly 2.9% of the sample. Sequenced: peripheral blood. These TCRs come from a woman aged 25-40 years with COVID-19, enrolled during active disease.

This chain connects TRBV27 to TRBJ1-5; the match to TRBD1 covers 10 bases. The germline V gene encodes CDR1 MNHEY and CDR2 SMNVEV (reference sequence). The CDR3 has 16 residues. J gave up 5 bases and V 6 bases, and 10 bases lay outside the gene matches. CDR3 sequence reads: CASSPGDRGLHQPQHF. In nucleotides, the CDR3 is TGTGCCAGCAGCCCTGGGGACAGGGGATTGCATCAGCCCCAGCATTTT.

The chain uses TRBV19 and TRBJ1-6; TRBD1 aligns across 11 bases. V lost 5 bases, J lost 9 bases, and 3 bases stayed unmatched. The germline gives CDR1 LNHDA, CDR2 SQIVND (reference sequence). The CDR3 covers 14 residues. Here the CDR3 reads CASSSGQGGSPLHF. In DNA form, the CDR3 reads TGTGCCAGTAGTTCGGGACAGGGGGGTTCACCCCTCCACTTT.

The chain joins TRBV19 to TRBJ1-4; a possible D gene is TRBD1 (6 bases). The V end lost 6 bases, the J end lost 2 bases, and 10 bases lay between the germline ends. The V gene's germline CDR1 is LNHDA and CDR2 SQIVND (reference sequence). The CDR3 has 14 residues. Written as DNA, the CDR3 is TGTGCCAGTAGCACAGGGCGGACTAATGAAAAACTGTTTTTT. Protein: CASSTGRTNEKLFF.

The chain couples TRBV30 to TRBJ2-2; the D gene is possibly TRBD2 (5 bases). Germline V gene data show CDR1 as GTSNPN and CDR2 as SVGIG (reference sequence). Deletions cut 0 bases from V and 5 bases from J, with 13 bases between. This CDR3 is 15 amino acids long. CDR3: CAWSVRGRGTGELFF. CDR3 in DNA: TGTGCCTGGAGTGTACGGGGTCGGGGAACCGGGGAGCTGTTTTTT.

This chain uses TRBV7-9 with TRBJ1-1, with 7 bases aligning to TRBD1. Per germline, CDR1 SEHNR and CDR2 FQNEAQ (reference sequence). V lost 3 bases to trimming and J lost 4 bases; unmatched junction nucleotides: 14. The CDR3 is 17 amino acids. The CDR3 protein is CASSLDGQDITVTEAFF. The CDR3 DNA follows: TGTGCCAGCAGCTTGGATGGACAGGATATTACTGTCACTGAAGCTTTCTTT.

This chain connects TRBV2 to TRBJ1-2; TRBD1 agrees at 11 bases. The J segment lost 8 bases and the V segment lost 6 bases, leaving 2 bases of the junction unmatched. Germline values: CDR1 SNHLY, CDR2 FYNNEI. The CDR3 loop spans 12 amino acids. CDR3 sequence (DNA): TGTGCCAGCAGGGACAGGGGGCTGGGCTACACCTTC. Translation: CASRDRGLGYTF.

Turning to this clone: Distinct nucleotide sequences in the sample also encode this CDR3. This chain connects TRBV6-5 to TRBJ2-7; possibly TRBD2 for D (5 bases). CDR3 length equals 11 residues. V was shortened by 7 bases and J by 3 bases, with 7 bases between the two germline ends. Germline V gene sequence: CDR1 MNHEY, CDR2 SVGAGI. The CDR3 protein is CASTSSYEQYF. Here the CDR3 DNA reads TGTGCCAGCACTAGCAGCTACGAGCAGTACTTC.

The sample holds a few counts of this clone. CDR3 amino acids: CASSQDAGLETDTQYF. CDR3 nucleotides: TGTGCCAGCAGCCAAGACGCGGGACTAGAAACAGATACGCAGTATTTT. This sequence joins TRBV4-2 and TRBJ2-3, with TRBD2 identical over 8 bases. Germline assignment: CDR1 LGHNA and CDR2 YNFKEQ. V lost 0 bases to trimming and J lost 3 bases; unmatched junction nucleotides: 5. This CDR3 region has 16 residues.

The V gene is TRBV28, the J gene TRBJ1-6; tentative D call: TRBD1 (6 bases). V was shortened by 3 bases and J by 6 bases, with 21 bases between the two germline ends. The germline V gene encodes CDR1 MDHEN and CDR2 SYDVKM. The CDR3 is 18 residues long. This chain's CDR3 is CASSFPTPGQGGNSPLHF. Written as DNA, the CDR3 is TGTGCCAGCAGTTTCCCAACCCCGGGCCAAGGGGGTAATTCACCCCTCCACTTT.

CDR3 region: CASGREASTDTQYF. The CDR3 bases are TGTGCCAGCGGCCGGGAGGCAAGCACAGATACGCAGTATTTT. This rearrangement joins TRBV2 to TRBJ2-3; the match to TRBD2 covers 7 bases. The CDR3 has 14 residues. Germline CDR1 SNHLY, CDR2 FYNNEI. Trimming at V came to 8 bases and at J to 0 bases, leaving 5 bases not matched to a gene.

The V gene is TRBV29-1, the J gene TRBJ1-1; a possible D gene is TRBD1 (6 bases). The CDR3 has 15 residues. V was shortened by 4 bases and J by 0 bases, with 15 bases between the two germline ends. Germline loops: CDR1 SQVTM, CDR2 ANQGSEA. Written as DNA, the CDR3 is TGCAGCGTTGCAAGGGGGGGACTGATGAACACTGAAGCTTTCTTT. The encoded protein is CSVARGGLMNTEAFF.

A single count supports this clone. The chain employs TRBV28 and TRBJ1-5; D not certain. The CDR3 runs 14 residues. Germline-derived CDR1 and CDR2 are MDHEN and SYDVKM. V dropped 3 bases and J dropped 3 bases, with 9 bases sitting between them. CDR3: CASSFGTVNQPQHF. CDR3 coding DNA: TGTGCCAGCAGTTTCGGTACCGTCAATCAGCCCCAGCATTTT.

The J gene is TRBJ1-1, the V gene TRBV5-8, with 8 bases matching TRBD1. This CDR3 has 12 amino acids. V gave up 10 bases and J gave up 4 bases; unmatched junction bases: 6. CDR1 is SGHTS and CDR2 is YDEGEE in the germline V gene. As DNA, the CDR3 is TGTGCCTCCTCAGGGGGCTTCACTGAAGCTTTCTTT. Translating gives CASSGGFTEAFF.

The chain uses TRBV24-1 and TRBJ2-5, with 14 positions matching TRBD2. Germline V gene sequence: CDR1 KGHDR, CDR2 SFDVKD. J gave up 5 bases and V 3 bases, and 4 bases lay outside the gene matches. The CDR3 is 16 residues long. The CDR3 region has the DNA TGTGCCACCAGTGATGGGACTAGCGGGAGATGGGAGACCCAGTACTTC. Amino acids: CATSDGTSGRWETQYF.

The chain has TRBV3-1 (or the pseudogene TRBV3-2) and TRBJ2-3; the match to TRBD2 covers 8 bases. V shed 0 bases, J shed 3 bases, and the junction held 11 bases outside the gene matches. CDR1 and CDR2 (germline): LGHDT, YNNKEL (reference sequence). This CDR3 comprises 18 residues. CDR3 DNA: TGTGCCAGCAGCCAAGAACAGGGTTTGAGCGGGAGAACAGATACGCAGTATTTT. The encoded protein is CASSQEQGLSGRTDTQYF.

The chain carries TRBV4-1 and TRBJ1-2, with D possibly being TRBD1 (5 bases). Germline assignment: CDR1 MGHRA and CDR2 YSYEKL. Between the trimmed V and J ends, which lost 0 bases and 8 bases, there was a span of 16 bases. The CDR3 extends over 15 amino acids. CDR3 region: CASSQDQGPSRGYTF. The DNA of the CDR3 is TGCGCCAGCAGCCAAGATCAGGGCCCCTCTAGGGGCTACACCTTC.

This clone was counted a few times. Other DNA sequences in the same sample also yield this CDR3. The J gene is TRBJ2-5, the V gene TRBV27; D is perhaps TRBD1 (6 bases). CDR3 length: 14 residues. Germline V gives CDR1 MNHEY, CDR2 SMNVEV (reference sequence). V gave up 2 bases and J gave up 1 base, with 8 bases separating them. The CDR3 sequence is CASSLTGPQETQYF. CDR3 in DNA: TGTGCCAGCAGTTTAACAGGGCCCCAAGAGACCCAGTACTTC.

V gene TRBV5-1 combines with J gene TRBJ1-2, with TRBD1 matching over 9 bases. The V segment lost 4 bases and the J segment 6 bases; nucleotides outside the gene matches: 13. The CDR3 has 16 amino acids. In germline, CDR1 is SGHRS, CDR2 YFSETQ. In DNA form, the CDR3 reads TGCGCCAGCAGCACAACCTTACAGGGGGCTGCGGATGGCTACACCTTC. This encodes CASSTTLQGAADGYTF.

This clone was detected only once. The rearrangement uses TRBV5-1 and TRBJ2-2; 8 bases match TRBD2. V lost 4 bases, J lost 6 bases, and 17 bases stayed unmatched. Germline CDR1 and CDR2: SGHRS and YFSETQ. The CDR3 contains 18 residues. The CDR3 loop reads CASSEPGVRGGSAGELFF. The CDR3 DNA reads TGCGCCAGCAGCGAACCGGGTGTTCGGGGGGGCAGTGCCGGGGAGCTGTTTTTT.

As for this clone: This likely reflects a read error, since a far larger clone is one base away. V usage is TRBV5-4 and J usage is TRBJ1-1; TRBD1 is a possible D gene (6 bases). Germline CDR1 and CDR2: SGHNT and YYREEE (reference sequence). Trimming pared 4 bases from V and 1 base from J, leaving 8 bases between. The CDR3 is 13 residues long. The CDR3 sequence: CASSKGQNTEAFF. The CDR3 region has the DNA TGTGCCAGCAGCAAGGGACAGAACACTGAAGCTTTCTTT.

V and J are TRBV28 and TRBJ2-7, with TRBD2 matching over 8 bases. V trimming: 5 bases; J trimming: 3 bases; junction bases outside the gene matches: 9. The CDR3 contains 15 residues. Germline values: CDR1 MDHEN, CDR2 SYDVKM. CDR3 in amino acids: CASSVPREGDYEQYF. The CDR3 nucleotides are TGTGCCAGCAGTGTCCCTCGGGAGGGGGACTACGAGCAGTACTTC.

Concerning this clone: Other DNA sequences of this sample code for an identical CDR3. The rearrangement links TRBV2 to TRBJ2-3; the D gene is possibly TRBD2 (6 bases). V shed 6 bases and J shed 6 bases, with 10 bases lying between them. CDR1 SNHLY and CDR2 FYNNEI come from the germline V gene. This CDR3 is built from 12 residues. CDR3 loop: CASSGDSDTQYF. DNA of the CDR3: TGTGCCAGCAGCGGGGACTCGGATACGCAGTATTTT.

The rearrangement links TRBV4-2 to TRBJ2-2; TRBD2 agrees at 9 bases. Germline values: CDR1 LGHNA, CDR2 YNFKEQ. V dropped 4 bases and J dropped 2; count of bases not matched to a gene: 5. CDR3 length: 16 amino acids. CDR3 loop: CASSPTSGVNTGELFF. The CDR3, as DNA: TGTGCCAGCAGCCCGACTAGCGGAGTAAACACCGGGGAGCTGTTTTTT.

This rearrangement joins TRBV27 to TRBJ2-3; D call uncertain. V was cut by 8 bases and J by 0 bases, with 9 bases left in between. The CDR3 covers 13 residues. Germline CDR1 is MNHEY and CDR2 is SMNVEV (reference sequence). CDR3 DNA: TGTGCCAGCCGCCTCAGTAGCACAGATACGCAGTATTTT. It translates to CASRLSSTDTQYF.

This chain joins TRBV5-1 and TRBJ1-5, with D maybe TRBD1 (5 bases). The CDR3 spans 18 residues. CDR1 SGHRS and CDR2 YFSETQ come from the germline V gene. Trimming took 4 bases from V and 0 from J, leaving 20 bases between them. CDR3 protein: CASSPYYSGLNSNQPQHF. CDR3 nucleotide sequence: TGCGCCAGCAGCCCATATTATTCAGGGTTGAATAGCAATCAGCCCCAGCATTTT.

This clone was detected once. The rearrangement uses TRBV19 and TRBJ2-7, with D perhaps matching TRBD1 (6 bases). Trimming shortened V by 4 bases and J by 2 bases, and 9 bases separated the two germline ends. The V gene's germline CDR1 is LNHDA and CDR2 SQIVND (reference sequence). The CDR3 is 13 residues long. The CDR3 spells CASSRDTPYEQYF. Here the CDR3 DNA reads TGTGCCAGTAGTAGGGACACCCCCTACGAGCAGTACTTC.

The V gene is TRBV9, the J gene TRBJ2-3; TRBD2 aligns across 8 bases. The CDR3 is 15 residues long. Unmatched junction bases numbered 4, after V lost 1 base and J lost 3 bases. CDR1 SGDLS and CDR2 YYNGEE come from the germline V gene. CDR3 amino acids: CASSVLSSGTDTQYF. The CDR3 DNA reads TGTGCCAGCAGCGTACTTTCTAGCGGGACAGATACGCAGTATTTT.